Below are 24 T cell receptor beta chains sequenced from a single sample in a study of neurological immune-mediated disorders. Each CDR3 protein is one row after TCRdb ran MiXCR on the 5' RACE reads. The sample lists about 80,000 distinct CDR3 sequences, 5.8% occurring once. Noted time point: longitudinal time-point 2. The sequenced sample was PBMCs. These receptors all stem from a woman aged 60-75 years with multiple sclerosis.

This clonotype appeared many times. The chain uses TRBV27 and TRBJ2-5, with a weak D call TRBD1 (5 bases). V lost 3 bases to trimming and J lost 2 bases, with 13 bases between them. The CDR3 consists of 15 residues. Per the germline V gene, CDR1 is MNHEY and CDR2 is SMNVEV (reference sequence). This CDR3 is CASSFFGRDQETQYF. DNA of the CDR3: TGTGCCAGCAGTTTTTTCGGCAGGGATCAAGAGACCCAGTACTTC.

This clonotype has ten or more counts. The chain carries TRBV5-6 and TRBJ2-6; no reliable D call. CDR3 length equals 15 residues. The V end was cut by 4 bases, the J end by 2 bases, with 10 bases between. Germline V gene sequence: CDR1 SGHDT, CDR2 YYEEEE. CDR3 coding DNA: TGTGCCAGCAGCCGAAGACGAACTGGGGCCAACGTCCTGACTTTC. Amino acids: CASSRRRTGANVLTF.

The chain has TRBV2 and TRBJ2-5; no definite D call. Germline V CDR1 and CDR2: SNHLY, FYNNEI. The CDR3 consists of 14 residues. Trimming took off 3 bases at V and 2 bases at J, with 10 bases between the two ends. DNA of the CDR3: TGTGCCAGCAGTGAGGCTCGCCCGCAAGAGACCCAGTACTTC. Its protein product is CASSEARPQETQYF.

In its sample, this clonotype was seen a few times. The chain couples TRBV4-2 to TRBJ2-7; 10 nucleotides match TRBD1. CDR1 and CDR2 (germline): LGHNA, YNFKEQ. V trimming: 4 bases; J trimming: 5 bases; junction bases outside the gene matches: 5. The CDR3 spans 14 residues. In DNA form, the CDR3 reads TGTGCCAGCAGCCTCGGGACAGGGGTCCACGAGCAGTACTTC. It encodes CASSLGTGVHEQYF.

This clonotype was counted ten times or more. The J gene is TRBJ1-1, the V gene TRBV5-1, with 10 bases lining up with TRBD1. Germline V lookup: CDR1 SGHRS, CDR2 YFSETQ. J gave up 5 bases and V 6 bases, and 7 bases lay outside the gene matches. The CDR3 totals 14 residues. CDR3 sequence (DNA): TGCGCCAGCACCGCGACAGGGGGCGGAACTGAAGCTTTCTTT. This gives the protein CASTATGGGTEAFF.

This clonotype has at least ten counts. The chain employs TRBV29-1 and TRBJ2-3; D gene unclear. This CDR3 has 12 residues. Trimming took off 4 bases at V and 7 bases at J, with 12 bases between the two ends. CDR1 and CDR2 from the germline V gene are SQVTM and ANQGSEA. CDR3 in amino acids: CSVVGPGYTQYF. In DNA form, the CDR3 reads TGCAGCGTTGTCGGTCCCGGGTATACGCAGTATTTT.

At least ten counts were recorded for this clonotype. J is TRBJ2-3 and V is TRBV6-1; 7 nucleotides line up with TRBD1. Trimming cost V 0 bases and J 6 bases; bases outside gene matches: 9. In germline, CDR1 is MNHNS, CDR2 SASEGT. This CDR3 spans 16 amino acids. The CDR3 sequence: CASSEAGTARGDTQYF. In DNA form, the CDR3 reads TGTGCCAGCAGTGAAGCGGGGACAGCCAGGGGGGATACGCAGTATTTT.

This clonotype was seen many times. This chain's CDR3 is CASSLVSGGISDTQYF. CDR3 bases: TGTGCCAGCAGCTTAGTTAGCGGGGGGATTTCAGATACGCAGTATTTT. J is TRBJ2-3 and V is TRBV7-9, with TRBD2 matching over 10 bases. CDR1 and CDR2 from the germline V gene are SEHNR and FQNEAQ (reference sequence). This CDR3 region has 16 residues. The V gene end was trimmed by 1 base and the J gene end by 4 bases; junction bases not matched to a gene: 5. Variable domain in full (rest from reference TRBV7-9 and TRBJ2-3): DTGVSQNPRHKITKRGQNVTFRCDPISEHNRLYWYRQTLGQGPEFLTYFQNEAQLEKSRLLSDRFSAERPKGSFSTLEIQRTEQGDSAMYLCASSLVSGGISDTQYFGPGTRLTVL.

This clonotype was observed at least ten times. The chain couples TRBV28 to TRBJ2-2; 7 bases are a match to TRBD2. V lost 4 bases to trimming and J lost 5 bases; unmatched junction nucleotides: 13. The CDR3 length is 17 residues. In germline, CDR1 is MDHEN, CDR2 SYDVKM. The chain's CDR3 is CASSSTPGLVGTGELFF. The CDR3 DNA is TGTGCCAGCAGTTCAACCCCAGGACTAGTCGGAACCGGGGAGCTGTTTTTT.

This clonotype has ten or more counts. The chain employs TRBV5-1 and TRBJ2-5; 7 nucleotides match TRBD2. V shed 4 bases, J shed 4 bases, and the junction held 4 bases outside the gene matches. The CDR3 contains 13 residues. The germline gives CDR1 SGHRS, CDR2 YFSETQ. Here the CDR3 reads CASSPGEGETQYF. The CDR3 DNA is TGCGCCAGCAGCCCCGGGGAGGGAGAGACCCAGTACTTC.

The chain has TRBV5-1 and TRBJ2-5; 8 bases agree with TRBD1. The CDR3 sequence is 14 residues long. CDR1 is SGHRS, CDR2 YFSETQ, per germline. Trimming took 3 bases from V and 4 from J; bases not matched to a gene: 5. The CDR3, as DNA: TGCGCCAGCAGCTCGCAGGGGGCTCGAGAGACCCAGTACTTC. Translated: CASSSQGARETQYF.

This clonotype was observed many times. The V and J genes are TRBV20-1 and TRBJ2-4; 7 bases fit TRBD2. Germline V CDR1 and CDR2: DFQATT, SNEGSKA (reference sequence). Trimming at V came to 1 base and at J to 6 bases, leaving 6 bases not matched to a gene. The CDR3 consists of 14 residues. The CDR3 bases are TGCAGTGCTAGAGTGGCGGGGGTGGGAAACATTCAGTACTTC. Protein product: CSARVAGVGNIQYF.

The sample holds many counts of this clonotype. The chain is built from TRBV5-1 and TRBJ2-1; perhaps TRBD2 as D (5 bases). V was shortened by 2 bases and J by 0 bases, with 6 bases between the two germline ends. CDR1 is SGHRS and CDR2 is YFSETQ in the germline V gene. The CDR3 covers 14 residues. The DNA for the CDR3 is TGCGCCAGCAGCTTCGGGGACTCCTACAATGAGCAGTTCTTC. Translation: CASSFGDSYNEQFF. The whole variable domain, remainder taken from reference TRBV5-1 and TRBJ2-1, is KAGVTQTPRYLIKTRGQQVTLSCSPISGHRSVSWYQQTPGQGLQFLFEYFSETQRNKGNFPGRFSGRQFSNSRSEMNVSTLELGDSALYLCASSFGDSYNEQFFGPGTRLTVL.

This clonotype was picked up many times. The chain uses TRBV7-9 and TRBJ1-1, with 12 nucleotides matching TRBD1. CDR3 length equals 17 residues. J gave up 0 bases and V 5 bases, and 7 bases lay outside the gene matches. Germline V gene sequence: CDR1 SEHNR, CDR2 FQNEAQ (reference sequence). The CDR3 nucleotides read TGTGCCAGCAGCCCTCGGGACAGGGGGCCGATGAACACTGAAGCTTTCTTT. Encoded protein: CASSPRDRGPMNTEAFF.

The sample holds many counts of this clonotype. Here the CDR3 DNA reads TGTGCCAGCTCACCAGGGACTAGCGGGGGTGACGAGCAGTTCTTC. Translation: CASSPGTSGGDEQFF. The rearrangement joins TRBV18 to TRBJ2-1; the match to TRBD2 covers 14 bases. The CDR3 is 15 amino acids. V lost 2 bases to trimming and J lost 10 bases; unmatched junction nucleotides: 4. Germline CDR1 and CDR2: KGHSH and LQKENI.

This clonotype was found many times. The rearrangement uses TRBV6-4 and TRBJ2-1, with 7 positions matching TRBD1. The CDR3 is 16 residues long. Per germline, CDR1 MRHNA and CDR2 SNTAGT. V shed 3 bases, J shed 6 bases, and the junction held 11 bases outside the gene matches. As DNA, the CDR3 is TGTGCCAGCAGTGAGAACAACCGGGACAGACTCAATGAGCAGTTCTTC. Its translation is CASSENNRDRLNEQFF.

Ten or more counts support this clonotype. The chain employs TRBV2 and TRBJ2-5, with a possible D match to TRBD1 (6 bases). Between the trimmed V and J ends, which lost 7 bases and 1 base, there was a span of 19 bases. The germline V gene has CDR1 SNHLY and CDR2 FYNNEI. CDR3 length equals 16 residues. As DNA, the CDR3 is TGTGCCAGCACCCCAGGGCAGGGGCCCATCCAAGAGACCCAGTACTTC. Residues: CASTPGQGPIQETQYF.

This clonotype was seen repeatedly, ten times or more. The chain links TRBV7-8 to TRBJ1-2, with D perhaps matching TRBD1 (6 bases). V was clipped by 3 bases and J by 7 bases, with 18 bases between them. CDR3 length: 15 residues. Germline lookup yields CDR1 SGHVS and CDR2 FQNEAQ. Here the CDR3 reads CASSFGFGGQSGYTF. CDR3 coding DNA: TGTGCCAGCAGCTTTGGTTTTGGGGGCCAGAGTGGCTACACCTTC.

There are a few counts of this clonotype. The rearrangement joins TRBV7-8 to TRBJ1-5; 7 nucleotides line up with TRBD1. The CDR3 length is 16 residues. The J segment lost 2 bases and the V segment lost 5 bases, leaving 9 bases of the junction unmatched. The germline V gene encodes CDR1 SGHVS and CDR2 FQNEAQ. CDR3 in DNA: TGTGCCAGCAGCCCTGGACAGGCGCCCGGCAATCAGCCCCAGCATTTT. Its protein product is CASSPGQAPGNQPQHF.

This clonotype came up many times. The chain combines TRBV6-5 with TRBJ1-1; tentatively, D is TRBD1 (5 bases). Trimming took 2 bases from V and 1 from J, leaving 11 bases between them. Germline lookup yields CDR1 MNHEY and CDR2 SVGAGI. This CDR3 region has 15 residues. CDR3: CASSYLGRPNTEAFF. The CDR3, as DNA: TGTGCCAGCAGTTACCTGGGACGGCCGAACACTGAAGCTTTCTTT.

This chain uses TRBV28 with TRBJ1-2; the match to TRBD1 covers 9 bases. The germline V gene encodes CDR1 MDHEN and CDR2 SYDVKM. This CDR3 contains 14 residues. With 6 bases clipped from V and 9 bases from J, the junction kept 11 bases outside the gene matches. The CDR3 spells CASRTSTGGGSYTF. Written as DNA, the CDR3 is TGTGCCAGCAGGACCTCGACAGGGGGAGGTAGCTACACCTTC.

This clonotype has a count of ten or more. The CDR3 DNA reads as TGTGCCAGCAGGACAGGGTATTCACCCCTCCACTTT. Translation: CASRTGYSPLHF. The genes are TRBV11-2 and TRBJ1-6, with 7 bases that match TRBD1. V dropped 6 bases and J dropped 8; count of bases not matched to a gene: 1. Germline values: CDR1 SGHAT, CDR2 FQNNGV. This CDR3 is built from 12 residues. Complete variable domain (other parts from reference TRBV11-2 and TRBJ1-6): EAGVAQSPRYKIIEKRQSVAFWCNPISGHATLYWYQQILGQGPKLLIQFQNNGVVDDSQLPKDRFSAERLKGVDSTLKIQPAKLEDSAVYLCASRTGYSPLHFGNGTRLTVT.

In this sample, this clonotype turned up a few times. The chain recombines TRBV18 with TRBJ1-5; perhaps TRBD1 as D (6 bases). Trimming took off 3 bases at V and 0 bases at J, with 12 bases between the two ends. Germline loops: CDR1 KGHSH, CDR2 LQKENI. This CDR3 spans 16 amino acids. The CDR3 region is CASSPFGTNSNQPQHF. In DNA form, the CDR3 reads TGTGCCAGCTCACCTTTCGGGACAAATAGCAATCAGCCCCAGCATTTT.

This clonotype showed up many times. The chain's CDR3 is CASSLDRGLRQPQHF. CDR3 DNA: TGTGCCAGCAGCTTAGACAGGGGGCTGAGGCAGCCCCAGCATTTT. The J gene is TRBJ1-5, the V gene TRBV5-5; TRBD1 agrees at 10 bases. The CDR3 is made up of 15 amino acids. V dropped 2 bases and J dropped 7; count of bases not matched to a gene: 6. Germline CDR1 is SGHKS and CDR2 is YYEKEE (reference sequence).